These T cell receptor beta chains were read from a single sample in a study of Ad26.COV2.S vaccination and SARS-CoV-2 variants. Assay: immunoSEQ multiplex PCR; the TCRdb copy retains only in-frame clones and omits some. Altogether 240,000 or so clones are present, more than 75% being singletons, with the ten largest covering about 10%. Sequenced here: peripheral blood, sampled in a trial of Ad26.COV2.S vaccine versus placebo. The source of these receptors is a person aged 18-65 years who received the Ad26.COV2.S COVID-19 vaccine or a placebo. Each CDR3 is given with its conserved first and last residue. Each record gives: D gene, J gene, V gene, clone size, CDR3 protein, CDR3 DNA. A D gene is named only where the DNA matches it firmly. Some rows have no size entry. The others give once, few or many, or a class for an expanded clone.

d_call: NA
j_call: TRBJ1-2
v_call: TRBV5-1
clone_size: NA
cdr3_aa: CASSEDNGYGYTF
cdr3_nt: TGCGCCAGCAGCGAGGACAACGGCTATGGCTACACCTTC

d_call: TRBD1
j_call: TRBJ2-2
v_call: TRBV6-2/TRBV6-3
clone_size: NA
cdr3_aa: CASTPEPYRGTNTGELFF
cdr3_nt: TGTGCCAGCACCCCCGAACCTTACAGGGGGACTAACACCGGGGAGCTGTTTTTT

d_call: NA
j_call: TRBJ1-5
v_call: TRBV21-1
clone_size: few
cdr3_aa: CASSKGCPRQPQHF
cdr3_nt: TGTGCCAGCAGCAAAGGGTGCCCTAGGCAGCCCCAGCATTTT

d_call: NA
j_call: TRBJ1-2
v_call: TRBV6-2/TRBV6-3
clone_size: NA
cdr3_aa: CASSTRQRANYGYTF
cdr3_nt: TGTGCCAGCAGCACCAGACAGAGAGCTAACTATGGCTACACCTTC

d_call: NA
j_call: TRBJ1-1
v_call: TRBV12-3/TRBV12-4
clone_size: NA
cdr3_aa: CASSFGKNTEAFF
cdr3_nt: TGTGCCAGCAGTTTTGGAAAGAACACTGAAGCTTTCTTT

d_call: NA
j_call: TRBJ2-7
v_call: TRBV12-3/TRBV12-4
clone_size: NA
cdr3_aa: CASRGGTYEQYF
cdr3_nt: TGTGCCAGCAGAGGCGGAACCTACGAGCAGTACTTC

d_call: TRBD2
j_call: TRBJ2-7
v_call: TRBV14
clone_size: NA
cdr3_aa: CASSQAAGGRYEQYF
cdr3_nt: TGTGCCAGCAGCCAAGCTGCGGGAGGCCGCTACGAGCAGTACTTC

d_call: NA
j_call: TRBJ2-2
v_call: TRBV18
clone_size: NA
cdr3_aa: CASSPPVGGRNTGELFF
cdr3_nt: TGTGCCAGCTCACCCCCAGTAGGGGGGAGGAACACCGGGGAGCTGTTTTTT

d_call: NA
j_call: TRBJ2-1
v_call: TRBV14
clone_size: NA
cdr3_aa: CASSQVPTSAEQFF
cdr3_nt: TGTGCCAGCAGCCAAGTTCCGACTTCCGCGGAGCAGTTCTTC

d_call: TRBD2
j_call: TRBJ2-3
v_call: TRBV4-1
clone_size: NA
cdr3_aa: CASSRLATSGNPTDTQYF
cdr3_nt: TGCGCCAGCAGCCGCCTCGCGACTAGCGGAAACCCCACAGATACGCAGTATTTT

d_call: TRBD1
j_call: TRBJ2-1
v_call: TRBV24-1
clone_size: NA
cdr3_aa: CATSRDRPNEQFF
cdr3_nt: TGTGCCACCAGCCGGGACAGACCTAATGAGCAGTTCTTC

d_call: NA
j_call: TRBJ2-7
v_call: TRBV13
clone_size: NA
cdr3_aa: CASSLRLSYEQYF
cdr3_nt: TGTGCCAGCAGCTTGAGACTCTCCTACGAGCAGTACTTC

d_call: NA
j_call: TRBJ2-7
v_call: TRBV5-6
clone_size: NA
cdr3_aa: CASSFPLGYEQYF
cdr3_nt: TGTGCCAGCAGCTTCCCTCTGGGCTACGAGCAGTACTTC

d_call: NA
j_call: TRBJ2-1
v_call: TRBV19
clone_size: NA
cdr3_aa: CASRISRGSEQFF
cdr3_nt: TGTGCCAGTAGAATCTCCAGGGGCTCTGAGCAGTTCTTC

d_call: NA
j_call: TRBJ2-5
v_call: TRBV9
clone_size: NA
cdr3_aa: CASSVAGGQRETQYF
cdr3_nt: TGTGCCAGCAGCGTAGCCGGGGGGCAGCGGGAGACCCAGTACTTC

d_call: NA
j_call: TRBJ1-2
v_call: TRBV19
clone_size: NA
cdr3_aa: CASSTSPARAGGYTF
cdr3_nt: TGTGCCAGTAGTACCTCGCCCGCGAGGGCTGGTGGCTACACCTTC

d_call: NA
j_call: TRBJ1-2
v_call: TRBV24-1
clone_size: NA
cdr3_aa: CATSDSSAVYYGYTF
cdr3_nt: TGTGCCACCAGTGATTCGTCAGCCGTTTACTATGGCTACACCTTC

d_call: NA
j_call: TRBJ2-2
v_call: TRBV30
clone_size: once
cdr3_aa: CAWSVLLAGTGELFF
cdr3_nt: TGTGCCTGGAGTGTACTACTAGCAGGCACCGGGGAGCTGTTTTTT

d_call: NA
j_call: TRBJ2-7
v_call: TRBV6-5
clone_size: NA
cdr3_aa: CASSYDSGSYEQYF
cdr3_nt: TGTGCCAGCAGTTACGACAGCGGCTCCTACGAGCAGTACTTC

d_call: NA
j_call: TRBJ2-6
v_call: TRBV7-2
clone_size: NA
cdr3_aa: CASSLGPGANVLTF
cdr3_nt: TGTGCCAGCAGCTTAGGACCTGGGGCCAACGTCCTGACTTTC

d_call: TRBD1
j_call: TRBJ1-5
v_call: TRBV5-8
clone_size: few
cdr3_aa: CASSFGQGAVQPQHF
cdr3_nt: TGTGCCAGCAGCTTTGGACAGGGGGCCGTTCAGCCCCAGCATTTT

d_call: TRBD1
j_call: TRBJ2-7
v_call: TRBV6-2/TRBV6-3
clone_size: NA
cdr3_aa: CASSYLGQGYEQYF
cdr3_nt: TGTGCCAGCAGTTACCTGGGACAGGGCTACGAGCAGTACTTC

d_call: NA
j_call: TRBJ1-1
v_call: TRBV25-1
clone_size: NA
cdr3_aa: CASSELTSTQVNTEAFF
cdr3_nt: TGTGCCAGCAGTGAATTGACTAGCACTCAGGTGAACACTGAAGCTTTCTTT

d_call: TRBD1
j_call: TRBJ1-5
v_call: TRBV19
clone_size: NA
cdr3_aa: CASIKTGGKGNQPQHF
cdr3_nt: TGTGCCAGTATCAAGACAGGGGGAAAGGGCAATCAGCCCCAGCATTTT

d_call: TRBD1
j_call: TRBJ1-2
v_call: TRBV10-3
clone_size: NA
cdr3_aa: CAIRLSDRAVGYTF
cdr3_nt: TGTGCCATTAGACTTTCCGACAGGGCGGTCGGCTACACCTTC

d_call: NA
j_call: TRBJ2-1
v_call: TRBV6-5
clone_size: NA
cdr3_aa: CASSNNRDGHHEQFF
cdr3_nt: TGTGCCAGCAGTAATAACAGAGATGGCCACCATGAGCAGTTCTTC

d_call: TRBD1
j_call: TRBJ1-2
v_call: TRBV10-3
clone_size: few
cdr3_aa: CAITRDRANYGYTF
cdr3_nt: TGTGCCATTACCCGAGACAGGGCCAACTATGGCTACACCTTC

d_call: TRBD1
j_call: TRBJ1-5
v_call: TRBV30
clone_size: NA
cdr3_aa: CAWCPQGGSNQPQHF
cdr3_nt: TGTGCCTGGTGCCCTCAGGGGGGGAGCAATCAGCCCCAGCATTTT

d_call: NA
j_call: TRBJ2-7
v_call: TRBV2
clone_size: NA
cdr3_aa: CASKDSVYYEQYF
cdr3_nt: TGTGCCAGCAAGGACAGCGTTTACTACGAGCAGTACTTC

d_call: TRBD2
j_call: TRBJ2-1
v_call: TRBV6-4
clone_size: NA
cdr3_aa: CASSSEAGAVNNEQFF
cdr3_nt: TGTGCCAGCAGTTCTGAAGCGGGAGCGGTCAACAATGAGCAGTTCTTC